The clone carrying this TCR beta chain was seen a handful of times. These data come from a study of T cell repertoires in ileal Crohn's disease. V was clipped by 1 base and J by 8 bases; unmatched bases: 15. CDR1 and CDR2 from the germline V gene are SGHRS and YFSETQ. This CDR3 comprises 17 residues. Data came from immunoSEQ multiplex PCR; TCRdb stores just in-frame clones and leaves some out. This repertoire shows about 570 clones, around 81% found once; its top ten account for 9.4%. This chain links TRBV5-1 with TRBJ2-1, with 7 bases that match TRBD2. Sequencing was performed on ileal tissue. This TCR was sampled from an adult with Crohn's disease. As DNA, the CDR3 is TGCGCCAGCAGCTTGCGGCTCACTGGGGGGGTTCGGGATGAGCAGTTCTTC. It specifies CASSLRLTGGVRDEQFF. The complete variable domain, with remaining parts taken from reference TRBV5-1 and TRBJ2-1, reads KAGVTQTPRYLIKTRGQQVTLSCSPISGHRSVSWYQQTPGQGLQFLFEYFSETQRNKGNFPGRFSGRQFSNSRSEMNVSTLELGDSALYLCASSLRLTGGVRDEQFFGPGTRLTVL.